This TCR beta chain was sequenced in a study of Graves' ophthalmopathy and Graves' hyperthyroidism. This clonotype showed up many times. Transcripts of RNA were the source for amplifying TCR beta CDR3 regions. HTBI primers primed a first-round RT-PCR, and a second-round multiplex PCR followed. TCRdb re-analysed the multiplex PCR reads in MiXCR, keeping a single row per CDR3 protein. The repertoire has roughly 500,000 distinct CDR3 sequences, roughly an eighth of them found once; the top ten carry 9.5% to 10%. Exclusion criteria comprised other autoimmune diseases, uncontrolled infections, pregnancy or lactation in patients. Each diagnosis was determined on the basis of clinical symptoms, serum thyroxine, TRAb, thyroid ultrasound and orbital computed tomography. The TCR comes from a woman aged 25 to 39 with Graves' ophthalmopathy. Sequenced material: blood.

The CDR3, as DNA: TGTGCCAGCAGTTTAGGGACAGTACCTCATAACTATGGCTACACCTTC. Protein product: CASSLGTVPHNYGYTF. The rearrangement uses TRBV12-3 or TRBV12-4 and TRBJ1-2, with D possibly being TRBD1 (6 bases). The length of the CDR3 is 16 residues. Trimming stripped 1 base from V and 1 base from J, with 13 bases between.